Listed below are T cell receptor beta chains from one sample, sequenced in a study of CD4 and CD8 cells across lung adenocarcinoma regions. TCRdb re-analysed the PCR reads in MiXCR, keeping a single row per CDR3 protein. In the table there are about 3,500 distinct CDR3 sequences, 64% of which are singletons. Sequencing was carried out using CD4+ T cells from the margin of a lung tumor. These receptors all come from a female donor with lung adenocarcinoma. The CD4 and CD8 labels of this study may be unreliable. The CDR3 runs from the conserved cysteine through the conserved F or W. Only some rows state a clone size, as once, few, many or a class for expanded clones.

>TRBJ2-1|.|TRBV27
CASSLGQGALNEQFF
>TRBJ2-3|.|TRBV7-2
CASSLGVFGGPSTDTQYF
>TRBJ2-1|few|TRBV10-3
CAISEEASGTYNEQFF
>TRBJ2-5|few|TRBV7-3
CASSPIRQETQYF
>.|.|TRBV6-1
CASTRLGTSDEQYF
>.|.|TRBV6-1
CASGEGAKNTQYF
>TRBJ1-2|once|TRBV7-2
CASSSSTGNYGYTF
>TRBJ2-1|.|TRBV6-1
CASSERAFTYNEQFF
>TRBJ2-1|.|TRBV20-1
CSAPAGHDYNEQFF
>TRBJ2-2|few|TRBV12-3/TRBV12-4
CASSLTGAPTGELFF
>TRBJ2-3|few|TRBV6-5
CASTLTPGSTDTQYF
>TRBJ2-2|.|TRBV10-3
CAISDQGWRVGADAQFF
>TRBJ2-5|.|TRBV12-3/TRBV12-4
CASNLSPQETQYF
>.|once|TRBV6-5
CASSFRTSYEQYF
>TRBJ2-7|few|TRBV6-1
CASRVVGDEQYF
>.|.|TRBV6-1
CASTKDRGFLEQYF
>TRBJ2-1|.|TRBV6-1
CASSADMLQFF
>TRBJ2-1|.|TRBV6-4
CASSDSLAGTYNEQFF
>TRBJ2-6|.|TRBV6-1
CASSEGLFSGANVLTF
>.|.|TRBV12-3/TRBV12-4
CATRLAGHYEQYF
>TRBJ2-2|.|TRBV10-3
CAISPLAGVGPGELFF
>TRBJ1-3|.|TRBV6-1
CASNDYRAPGNTIYF
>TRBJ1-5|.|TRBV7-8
CASSLAPGASNQPQHF
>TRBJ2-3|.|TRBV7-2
CASSLRRAGTSVTDTQYF
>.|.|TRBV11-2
CASSLGLAGTSYEQYF
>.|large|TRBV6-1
CASRPSGSHEQYF
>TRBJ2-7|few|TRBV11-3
CASSLARSSYEQYF
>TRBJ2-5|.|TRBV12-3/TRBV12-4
CASRSYGGVPTETQYF
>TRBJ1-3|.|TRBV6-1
CASRAGWGNTIYF
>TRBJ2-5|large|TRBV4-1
CASSQGVGRYYQETQYF
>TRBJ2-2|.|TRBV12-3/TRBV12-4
CASSLGSRTGELFF
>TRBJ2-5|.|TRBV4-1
CASSHGSGETQYF
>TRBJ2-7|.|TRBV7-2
CASSVTSGISYEQYF
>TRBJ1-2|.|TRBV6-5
CASSSRDRPYGYTF
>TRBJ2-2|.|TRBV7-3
CASSLWVPRTLRLAGDQGELFF
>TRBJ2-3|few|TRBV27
CASSLDTLKRGQITDTQYF
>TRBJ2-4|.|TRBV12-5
CASARDRDIQYF
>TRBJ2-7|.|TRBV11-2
CASSAGDRYDEQYF
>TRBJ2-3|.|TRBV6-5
CASSFATDTQYF
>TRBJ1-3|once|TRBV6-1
CASRQGAVGNTIYF
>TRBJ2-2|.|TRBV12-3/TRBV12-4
CASSLGFGGELFF
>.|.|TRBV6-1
CTSGRTSGRETQYF
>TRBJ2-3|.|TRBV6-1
CASLGATNTQYF
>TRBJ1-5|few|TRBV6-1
CASSPQGGVQHF
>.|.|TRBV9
CASTRDSLAYEQYF
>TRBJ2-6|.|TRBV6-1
CASSTGASGANVLTF
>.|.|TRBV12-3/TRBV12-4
CASRDQGGEQYF
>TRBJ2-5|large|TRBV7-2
CASGQDRRQETQYF
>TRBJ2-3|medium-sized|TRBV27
CASSSRGSGSDTQYF
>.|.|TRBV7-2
CASSLDGTRRNEQFF
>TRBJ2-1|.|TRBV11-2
CASNPPGRAFDEQFF